This T cell receptor (beta chain) appears in the sequencing data of a study of STAT5B mutations in CD4+ large granular lymphocyte leukemia. Study conclusions and caveats: Without HLA matching, higher CD4+ than CD8+ T-LGLL clonality could reflect small sample size. CD4-sorted patient repertoires seemed more clonal than healthy CD4+ repertoires. Compared with healthy controls (2/35), patient top clones favored TRBV06 (8/27).

The CDR3 is made up of 12 amino acids. V lost 6 bases and J lost 5, with 7 bases in between. In germline, CDR1 is MDHEN, CDR2 SYDVKM. A single count supports this clone. Its target is not known. Measured with immunoSEQ multiplex PCR; TCRdb has only the in-frame clones, and not every one. Of over 30,000 clones listed, around 81% were seen once; the top ten hold 4% to 4.5%. Buffy coats from healthy blood donors served as controls. The TCR was taken from a human donor in good health. The sequenced sample was CD4+ T cells from blood buffy coats. The genes are TRBV28 and TRBJ1-4, with TRBD1 as a possible D gene (5 bases). Here the CDR3 reads CASRSGNEKLFF. CDR3 DNA: TGTGCCAGCAGGTCAGGGAATGAAAAACTGTTTTTT.